This TCR beta chain originates from a study of control samples from healthy donors and cancer patients (TCRdb year 2020). The method was the immunoSEQ multiplex PCR assay. This immuneACCESS table, as held by TCRdb, lists in-frame sequences with V and J called but not all clones. Of the missing ones, under half trace to an unresolved V gene in checked studies; the others have no known cause. For this sample there are 350,000 to 450,000 clones; more than 80% appear just once. The top ten clonotypes cover around 6.4% of the sample. V loses 6 bases, J loses 6 bases, and the germline ends lie 18 bases apart. CDR1 and CDR2, looked up from the germline V gene (reference sequence), are LNHDA and SQIVND. The CDR3 contains 15 residues, cysteine and phenylalanine counted. The retained sequence is limited to the CDR3, 45 bases, with the frame set at the first base. Comment on this clone: Its target antigen remains unknown. No base quality values were provided; no much bigger clone lies one nucleotide off.

The sample was PBMCs. The clonotype comes from a man aged 35 to 55 with head and neck cancer. Recombination linked TRBV19 to TRBJ1-5; too little of a D gene remains to name it. In nucleotides, the sequence is TGTGCCAGTAGCCTAGGACGGGGAGAGGGTCAGCCCCAGCATTTT. It translates to CASSLGRGEGQPQHF.